This is a list of T cell receptor beta chains from one sample in a study of T cells in Graves' hyperthyroidism and ophthalmopathy. TCRdb re-called the multiplex PCR reads through MiXCR, storing one row per CDR3 protein. The sample lists a few hundred thousand distinct CDR3 sequences, about 14% occurring once. The sample consisted of blood. The receptors here all came from a woman in her thirties with Graves' ophthalmopathy. Both conserved end residues are part of each CDR3. Fields, in order: V gene, D gene, clone size, J gene, CDR3 protein, CDR3 DNA. D genes are given only for firm matches. Clone size, where shown, is once, few, many, or a class for clones that have expanded.

TRBV10-2	NA	few	TRBJ2-3	CASSVHENTQYF	TGCGCCAGCAGTGTCCACGAAAATACGCAGTATTTT
TRBV28	NA	many	TRBJ2-1	CASSTLRNPSYNEQFF	TGTGCCAGCAGTACCCTTCGCAACCCCTCCTACAATGAGCAGTTCTTC
TRBV20-1	TRBD1	many	TRBJ2-7	CSANGQGAVGEQYF	TGCAGTGCTAACGGACAGGGGGCCGTTGGCGAGCAGTACTTC
TRBV6-1	NA	many	TRBJ1-5	CASSYAGQYNQPQHF	TGTGCCAGCAGTTACGCAGGACAGTATAATCAGCCCCAGCATTTT
TRBV2	NA	many	TRBJ2-3	CASRDRRGDTQYF	TGTGCCAGCAGGGATCGTCGAGGAGATACGCAGTATTTT
TRBV2	NA	NA	TRBJ1-3	CASSAGIGVGSTIYF	TGTGCCAGCAGTGCCGGGATAGGGGTTGGAAGCACCATATATTTT
TRBV20-1	NA	NA	TRBJ2-3	CSAPPGVDTQYF	TGCAGTGCTCCCCCGGGGGTAGATACGCAGTATTTT
TRBV24-1	NA	few	TRBJ2-7	CATSAGYHHEQYF	TGTGCCACCAGTGCAGGGTACCATCACGAGCAGTACTTC
TRBV6-2/TRBV6-3	TRBD2	many	TRBJ2-1	CASSYVSRGGEEQFF	TGTGCCAGCAGTTACGTTTCGCGGGGGGGCGAAGAGCAGTTCTTC
TRBV28	NA	NA	TRBJ1-6	CASSLVGGVYNSPLHF	TGTGCCAGCAGTTTGGTTGGGGGGGTTTATAATTCACCCCTCCACTTT
TRBV30	TRBD1	many	TRBJ2-7	CALRQGTYEQYF	TGTGCCCTAAGACAGGGAACCTACGAGCAGTACTTC
TRBV15	NA	NA	TRBJ1-2	CATSRDPAVYGYTF	TGTGCCACCAGCAGAGATCCGGCGGTCTATGGCTACACCTTC
TRBV20-1	TRBD1	many	TRBJ2-7	CSAAGGGYEQYF	TGCAGTGCTGCAGGGGGCGGCTACGAGCAGTACTTC
TRBV11-2	NA	many	TRBJ1-4	CASRTGSTNEKLFF	TGTGCCAGCAGAACAGGGTCGACTAATGAAAAACTGTTTTTT
TRBV19	TRBD2	NA	TRBJ2-3	CASSITISGGVDTQYF	TGTGCCAGTAGTATAACGATAAGCGGGGGGGTAGATACGCAGTATTTT
TRBV28	NA	NA	TRBJ2-5	CASSSGGSGETQYF	TGTGCCAGCAGTTCTGGGGGCAGCGGGGAGACCCAGTACTTC
TRBV4-1	TRBD1	once	TRBJ1-6	CASSHNRDRGGAPLHF	TGCGCCAGCAGCCACAACCGGGACAGGGGGGGTGCACCCCTCCACTTT
TRBV5-1	TRBD1	few	TRBJ1-2	CASSPRQGGNGYTF	TGCGCCAGCAGCCCCAGACAGGGGGGAAATGGCTACACCTTC
TRBV2	TRBD1	NA	TRBJ1-5	CASHLLGQGNQPQHF	TGTGCCAGCCATTTGCTGGGACAGGGCAATCAGCCCCAGCATTTT
TRBV9	TRBD1	NA	TRBJ1-1	CASSTTGQVNTEAFF	TGTGCCAGCAGTACAACGGGACAGGTGAACACTGAAGCTTTCTTT
TRBV27	TRBD2	many	TRBJ2-1	CASSPHPGGGTNEQFF	TGTGCCAGCAGTCCCCATCCGGGGGGGGGCACGAATGAGCAGTTCTTC
TRBV11-2	NA	many	TRBJ2-2	CASSFLGNTGELFF	TGTGCCAGCAGCTTTCTAGGGAACACCGGGGAGCTGTTTTTT
TRBV29-1	NA	many	TRBJ1-6	CSVEDIGTDSPLHF	TGCAGCGTTGAAGATATCGGGACGGATTCACCCCTCCACTTT
TRBV20-1	NA	many	TRBJ2-2	CSARTARLEIDGELFF	TGCAGTGCTAGAACGGCAAGACTTGAGATAGACGGGGAGCTGTTTTTT
TRBV20-1	NA	NA	TRBJ1-3	CSARQTGGNTIYF	TGCAGTGCTAGACAAACGGGCGGAAACACCATATATTTT
TRBV3-1	TRBD1	many	TRBJ2-7	CASSQGTGGSYEQYF	TGTGCCAGCAGCCAAGGGACAGGGGGCAGCTACGAGCAGTACTTC
TRBV11-3	NA	few	TRBJ2-1	CASSLAWTRPFF	TGTGCCAGCAGCTTAGCGTGGACCCGCCCTTTCTTC
TRBV4-1	NA	many	TRBJ2-7	CASTIERSFYEQYF	TGCGCCAGCACCATAGAGCGGTCTTTTTACGAGCAGTACTTC
TRBV12-3/TRBV12-4	NA	many	TRBJ1-5	CASSFRGTSNQPQHF	TGTGCCAGCAGTTTCCGGGGTACTAGCAATCAGCCCCAGCATTTT
TRBV11-2	NA	few	TRBJ2-6	CASSLIQGTGANVPTF	TGTGCCAGCAGCTTAATTCAGGGAACTGGGGCCAACGTCCCGACTTTC
TRBV20-1	TRBD1	many	TRBJ1-1	CSARDREQGLNTEAFF	TGCAGTGCCAGAGACAGGGAGCAAGGCTTGAACACTGAAGCTTTCTTT
TRBV19	TRBD1	few	TRBJ1-1	CASSITGALEAFF	TGTGCCAGTAGCATTACAGGGGCCCTTGAAGCTTTCTTT
TRBV6-1	TRBD1	many	TRBJ2-7	CASAAGTGGAEQYF	TGTGCCAGCGCCGCCGGGACAGGCGGGGCCGAGCAGTACTTC
TRBV27	NA	many	TRBJ1-5	CASRPLTPDQPQHF	TGTGCCAGCAGACCTCTAACACCTGATCAGCCCCAGCATTTT
TRBV10-2	TRBD2	NA	TRBJ2-1	CASRIGGVRYNEQFF	TGCGCCAGCAGGATCGGGGGGGTGAGGTACAATGAGCAGTTCTTC
TRBV7-2	TRBD2	many	TRBJ2-3	CASRPPGLAGTDTQYF	TGTGCCAGCAGACCACCGGGACTAGCGGGCACAGATACGCAGTATTTT
TRBV28	TRBD2	many	TRBJ2-1	CASSATSGGAGNEQFF	TGTGCCAGCAGTGCGACTAGCGGGGGGGCCGGTAATGAGCAGTTCTTC
TRBV9	TRBD2	many	TRBJ2-1	CASSVGTSGGLSYNEQFF	TGTGCCAGCAGCGTAGGTACTAGCGGGGGCCTCTCCTACAATGAGCAGTTCTTC
TRBV20-1	TRBD1	many	TRBJ1-1	CSASLWQGESTEAFF	TGCAGTGCTAGTCTCTGGCAGGGGGAGAGCACTGAAGCTTTCTTT
TRBV20-1	NA	many	TRBJ2-2	CSARPPWGVAVPNTGELFF	TGCAGTGCTAGACCCCCGTGGGGGGTCGCCGTGCCGAACACCGGGGAGCTGTTTTTT
TRBV28	NA	many	TRBJ2-7	CASSRAGLGEQYF	TGTGCCAGCAGCCGGGCAGGGTTGGGGGAGCAGTACTTC
TRBV30	NA	many	TRBJ2-5	CAWSEPGTQYF	TGTGCCTGGAGTGAGCCTGGGACCCAGTACTTC
TRBV30	NA	many	TRBJ1-5	CACSTVYSNQPQHF	TGTGCCTGTTCGACAGTCTATAGCAATCAGCCCCAGCATTTT
TRBV6-5	NA	many	TRBJ2-3	CASSYSARGLTDTQYF	TGTGCCAGCAGTTACTCGGCGCGGGGACTCACAGATACGCAGTATTTT
TRBV10-3	NA	many	TRBJ1-1	CAIGLGGMNTEAFF	TGTGCCATCGGTCTGGGGGGCATGAACACTGAAGCTTTCTTT
TRBV9	NA	NA	TRBJ2-1	CASSALPGLEQFF	TGTGCCAGCAGCGCCCTCCCGGGGCTTGAGCAGTTCTTC
TRBV9	NA	NA	TRBJ2-7	CASSEGGGASYEQYF	TGTGCCAGCAGCGAGGGAGGGGGGGCCTCCTACGAGCAGTACTTC
TRBV7-2	NA	many	TRBJ2-7	CASGTLSEQYF	TGTGCCAGCGGGACTCTGAGCGAGCAGTACTTC
TRBV5-6	NA	many	TRBJ1-4	CASSSGQPNEKLFF	TGTGCCAGCAGTTCCGGACAGCCTAATGAAAAACTGTTTTTT
TRBV6-1	NA	many	TRBJ1-5	CASLGRWGGNQPQHF	TGTGCCAGCCTTGGGCGGTGGGGCGGAAATCAGCCCCAGCATTTT
TRBV6-5	TRBD2	many	TRBJ2-5	CASSYISSGQETQYF	TGTGCCAGCAGTTACATATCTAGCGGACAAGAGACCCAGTACTTC
TRBV20-1	NA	many	TRBJ1-5	CSACLSGGGSNQPQHF	TGCAGTGCTTGCCTTAGCGGGGGTGGGAGCAATCAGCCCCAGCATTTT
TRBV4-2	TRBD1	many	TRBJ2-7	CASSQGATGPLSNIYEQYF	TGTGCCAGCAGCCAAGGGGCGACAGGGCCCTTATCCAACATTTACGAGCAGTACTTC
TRBV11-3	NA	NA	TRBJ2-6	CATGSFSGANVLTF	TGTGCCACCGGGTCATTCTCTGGGGCCAACGTCCTGACTTTC
TRBV6-1	TRBD1	NA	TRBJ2-5	CASRQAGTGGAGSLETQYF	TGTGCCAGCAGGCAAGCCGGGACAGGGGGCGCCGGATCGTTGGAGACCCAGTACTTC